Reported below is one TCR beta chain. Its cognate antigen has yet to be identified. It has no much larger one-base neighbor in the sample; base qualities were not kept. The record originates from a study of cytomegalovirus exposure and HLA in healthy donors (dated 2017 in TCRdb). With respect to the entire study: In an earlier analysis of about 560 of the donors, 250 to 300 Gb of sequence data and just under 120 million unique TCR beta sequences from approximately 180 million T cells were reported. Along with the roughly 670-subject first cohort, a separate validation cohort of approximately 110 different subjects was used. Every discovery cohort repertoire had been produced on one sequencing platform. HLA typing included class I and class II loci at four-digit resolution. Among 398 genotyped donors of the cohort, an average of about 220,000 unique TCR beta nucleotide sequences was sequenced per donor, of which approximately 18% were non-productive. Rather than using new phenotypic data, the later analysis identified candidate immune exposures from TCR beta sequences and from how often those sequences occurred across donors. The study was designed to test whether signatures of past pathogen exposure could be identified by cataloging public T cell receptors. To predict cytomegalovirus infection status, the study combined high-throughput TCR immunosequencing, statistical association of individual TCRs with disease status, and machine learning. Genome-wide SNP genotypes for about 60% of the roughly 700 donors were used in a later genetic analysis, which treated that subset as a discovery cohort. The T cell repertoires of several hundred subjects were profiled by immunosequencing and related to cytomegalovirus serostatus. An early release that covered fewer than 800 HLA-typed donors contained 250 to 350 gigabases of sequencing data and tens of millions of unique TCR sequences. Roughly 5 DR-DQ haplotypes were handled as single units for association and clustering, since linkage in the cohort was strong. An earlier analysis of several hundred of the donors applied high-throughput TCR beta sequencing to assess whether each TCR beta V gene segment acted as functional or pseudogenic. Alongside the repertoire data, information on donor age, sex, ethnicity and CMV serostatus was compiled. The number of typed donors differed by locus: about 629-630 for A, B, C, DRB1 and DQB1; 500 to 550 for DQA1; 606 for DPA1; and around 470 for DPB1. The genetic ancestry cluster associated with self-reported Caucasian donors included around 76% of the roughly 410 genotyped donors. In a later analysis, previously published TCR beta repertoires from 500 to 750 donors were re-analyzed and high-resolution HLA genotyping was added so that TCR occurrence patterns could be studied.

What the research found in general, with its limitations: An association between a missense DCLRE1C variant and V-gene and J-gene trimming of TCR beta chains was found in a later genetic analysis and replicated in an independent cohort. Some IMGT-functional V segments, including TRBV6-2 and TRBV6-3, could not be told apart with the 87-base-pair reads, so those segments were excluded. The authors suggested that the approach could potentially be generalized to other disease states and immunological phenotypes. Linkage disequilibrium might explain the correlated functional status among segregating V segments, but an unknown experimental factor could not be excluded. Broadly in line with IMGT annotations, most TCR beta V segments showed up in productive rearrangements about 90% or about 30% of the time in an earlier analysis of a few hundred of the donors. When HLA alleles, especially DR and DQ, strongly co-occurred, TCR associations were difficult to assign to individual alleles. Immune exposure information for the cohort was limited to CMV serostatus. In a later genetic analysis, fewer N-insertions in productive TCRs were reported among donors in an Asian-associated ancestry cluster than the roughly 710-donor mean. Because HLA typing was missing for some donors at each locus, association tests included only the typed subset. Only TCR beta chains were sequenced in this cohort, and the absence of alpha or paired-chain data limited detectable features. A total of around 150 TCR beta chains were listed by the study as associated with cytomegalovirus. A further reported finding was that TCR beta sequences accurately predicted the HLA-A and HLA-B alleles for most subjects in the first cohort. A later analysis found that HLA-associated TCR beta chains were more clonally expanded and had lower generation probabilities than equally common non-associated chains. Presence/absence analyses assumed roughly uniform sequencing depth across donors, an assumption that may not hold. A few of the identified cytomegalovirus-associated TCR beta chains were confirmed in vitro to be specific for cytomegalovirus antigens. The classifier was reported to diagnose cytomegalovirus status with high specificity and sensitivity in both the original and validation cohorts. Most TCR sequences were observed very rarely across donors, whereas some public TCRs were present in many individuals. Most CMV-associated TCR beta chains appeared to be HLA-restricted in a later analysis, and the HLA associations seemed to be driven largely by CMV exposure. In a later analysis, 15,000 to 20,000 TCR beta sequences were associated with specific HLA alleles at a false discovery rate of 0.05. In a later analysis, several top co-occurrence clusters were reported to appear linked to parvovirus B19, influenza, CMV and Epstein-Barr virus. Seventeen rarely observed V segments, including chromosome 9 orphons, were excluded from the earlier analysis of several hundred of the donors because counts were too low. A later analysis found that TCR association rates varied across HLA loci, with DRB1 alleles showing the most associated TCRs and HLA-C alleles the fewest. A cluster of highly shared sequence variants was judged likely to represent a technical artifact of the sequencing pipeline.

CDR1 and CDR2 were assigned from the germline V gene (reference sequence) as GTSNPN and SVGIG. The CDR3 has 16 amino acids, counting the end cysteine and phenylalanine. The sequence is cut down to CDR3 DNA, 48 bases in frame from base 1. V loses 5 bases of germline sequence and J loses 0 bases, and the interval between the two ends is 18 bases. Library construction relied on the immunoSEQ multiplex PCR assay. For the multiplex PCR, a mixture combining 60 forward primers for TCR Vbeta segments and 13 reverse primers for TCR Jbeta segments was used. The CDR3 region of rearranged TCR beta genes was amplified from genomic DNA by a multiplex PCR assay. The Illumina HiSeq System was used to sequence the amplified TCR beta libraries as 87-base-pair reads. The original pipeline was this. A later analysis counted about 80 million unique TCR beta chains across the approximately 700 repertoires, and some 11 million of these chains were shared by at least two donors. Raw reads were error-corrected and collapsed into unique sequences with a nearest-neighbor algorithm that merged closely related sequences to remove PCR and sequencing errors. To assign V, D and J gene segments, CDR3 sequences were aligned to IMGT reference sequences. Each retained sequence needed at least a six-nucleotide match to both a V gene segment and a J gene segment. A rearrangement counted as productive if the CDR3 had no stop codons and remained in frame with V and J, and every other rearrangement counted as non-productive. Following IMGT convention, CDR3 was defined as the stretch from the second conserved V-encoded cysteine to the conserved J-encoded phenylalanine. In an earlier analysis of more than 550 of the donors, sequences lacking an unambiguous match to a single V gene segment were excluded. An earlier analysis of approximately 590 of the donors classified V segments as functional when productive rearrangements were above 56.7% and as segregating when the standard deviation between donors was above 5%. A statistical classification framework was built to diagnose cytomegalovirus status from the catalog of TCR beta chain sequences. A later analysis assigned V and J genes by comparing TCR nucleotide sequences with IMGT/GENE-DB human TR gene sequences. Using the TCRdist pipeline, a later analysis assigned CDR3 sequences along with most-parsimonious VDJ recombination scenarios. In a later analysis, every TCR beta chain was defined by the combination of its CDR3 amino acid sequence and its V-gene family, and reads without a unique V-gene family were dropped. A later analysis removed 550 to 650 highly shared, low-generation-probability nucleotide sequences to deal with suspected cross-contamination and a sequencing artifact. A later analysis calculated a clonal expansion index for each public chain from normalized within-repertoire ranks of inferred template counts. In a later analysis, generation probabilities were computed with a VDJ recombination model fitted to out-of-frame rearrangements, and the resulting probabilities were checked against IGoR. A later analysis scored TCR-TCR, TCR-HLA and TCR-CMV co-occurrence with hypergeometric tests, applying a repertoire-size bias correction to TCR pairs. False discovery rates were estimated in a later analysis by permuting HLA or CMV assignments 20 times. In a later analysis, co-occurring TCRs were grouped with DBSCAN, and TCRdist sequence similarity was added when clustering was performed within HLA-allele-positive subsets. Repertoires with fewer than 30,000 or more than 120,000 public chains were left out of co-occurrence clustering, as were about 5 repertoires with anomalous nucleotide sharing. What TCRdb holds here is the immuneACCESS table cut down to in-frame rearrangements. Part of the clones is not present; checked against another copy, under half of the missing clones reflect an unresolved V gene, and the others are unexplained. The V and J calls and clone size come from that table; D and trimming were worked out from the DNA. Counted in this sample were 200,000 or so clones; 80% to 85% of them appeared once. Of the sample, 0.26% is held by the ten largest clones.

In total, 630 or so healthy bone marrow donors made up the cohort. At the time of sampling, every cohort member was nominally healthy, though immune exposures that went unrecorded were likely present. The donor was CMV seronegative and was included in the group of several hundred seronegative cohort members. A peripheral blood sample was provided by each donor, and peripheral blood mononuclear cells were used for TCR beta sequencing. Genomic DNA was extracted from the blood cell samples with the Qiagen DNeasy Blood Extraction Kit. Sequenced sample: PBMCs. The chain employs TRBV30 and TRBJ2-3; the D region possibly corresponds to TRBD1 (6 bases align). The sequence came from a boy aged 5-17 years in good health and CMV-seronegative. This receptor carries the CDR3 CAWAKGQGLSTDTQYF. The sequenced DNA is TGTGCCTGGGCTAAGGGGCAGGGGCTAAGCACAGATACGCAGTATTTT.